Listed below are T cell receptor beta chains from one sample, sequenced in a study of OX40 agonist ivuxolimab in advanced cancers. Here immunoSEQ multiplex PCR was the method, and the copy in TCRdb shows in-frame clones only, minus some. The table records tens of thousands of clones, less than 90% of them present only once. The sequences come from CD4+ or CD8+ T cells sorted from blood, collected in a trial of the OX40 agonist ivuxolimab. Every receptor here comes from an adult with an advanced solid tumor such as melanoma, head and neck, liver or kidney cancer. CDR3s include the opening cysteine and the closing phenylalanine or tryptophan. The D gene is left open where the match is weak. Only some rows state a clone size, as once, few, many or a class for expanded clones.

clone_size j_call cdr3_length d_call v_call cdr3_nt cdr3_aa
. TRBJ1-3 15 TRBD1 TRBV30 TGTGCCGCCAACCAGAGAGGGGGCACTGGAAACACCATATATTTT CAANQRGGTGNTIYF
. TRBJ2-7 16 . TRBV5-8 TGTGCCAGCAGCCAATCTGAAGAGATCAAAACCTACGAGCAGTACTTC CASSQSEEIKTYEQYF
. TRBJ2-3 15 . TRBV7-3 TGTGCCAGCAGCTTAGTGGGACGGAGCACAGATACGCAGTATTTT CASSLVGRSTDTQYF
. TRBJ2-1 15 TRBD1 TRBV5-4 TGTGCCAGCAGCTCGTCGGGACAGACCGCCAATGAGCAGTTCTTC CASSSSGQTANEQFF
. TRBJ1-2 15 TRBD1 TRBV6-1 TGTGCCAGCAGAATCACTACAGGGGGCCCCTATGGCTACACCTTC CASRITTGGPYGYTF
. TRBJ2-5 11 . TRBV5-1 TGCGCCACCCTCGCGGGGGAGACCCAGTACTTC CATLAGETQYF
. TRBJ1-5 16 TRBD1 TRBV12-5 TGTGCTAGTGGTAGGGAGACAGGGTTTAGCAATCAGCCCCAGCATTTT CASGRETGFSNQPQHF
. TRBJ2-3 15 TRBD2 TRBV4-2 TGTGCCAGCAGCGGAGTAGCGGGAGAGCCAGATACGCAGTATTTT CASSGVAGEPDTQYF
. TRBJ1-4 13 . TRBV6-5 TGTGCCAGCAGTTACAAAGACAGGGAAAAACTGTTTTTT CASSYKDREKLFF
. TRBJ2-3 15 . TRBV14 TGTGCCAGCAGCCAAGATCTTACGGGGTCAGATACGCAGTATTTT CASSQDLTGSDTQYF
. TRBJ1-1 15 . TRBV27 TGTGCCAGCAGTTCCTCGACCCGCTTCTTTACTGAAGCTTTCTTT CASSSSTRFFTEAFF
few TRBJ1-1 15 TRBD1 TRBV7-2 TGTGCCAGCAGCTTAGCGCTCATGGGACAGGAGAAAGCTTTCTTT CASSLALMGQEKAFF
. TRBJ2-3 18 . TRBV27 TGTGCCAGCAGTTTAAACCCCTTACTAGCCCTGGGCAGGGATACGCAGTATTTT CASSLNPLLALGRDTQYF
. TRBJ1-4 16 . TRBV27 TGTGCCAGCAGTTCTACCCGGACTAGCCTTAATGAAAAACTGTTTTTT CASSSTRTSLNEKLFF
. TRBJ2-1 14 . TRBV5-3 TGTGCCAGAAGCCCCGGACGCTGGAGTAATGAGCAGTTCTTC CARSPGRWSNEQFF
. TRBJ1-5 18 TRBD1 TRBV19 TGTGCCAGTAGTATAGTCGGTTCCTGGACAGGGTTCGACCAGCCCCAGCATTTT CASSIVGSWTGFDQPQHF
. TRBJ2-5 17 TRBD2 TRBV7-9 TGTGCCAGCAGCTCACGATTAGCGGGAGGGATTTCGGAGACCCAGTACTTC CASSSRLAGGISETQYF
. TRBJ2-1 12 . TRBV6-4 TGTGCCAGCAGGGATAGCAACAATGAGCAGTTCTTC CASRDSNNEQFF
. TRBJ2-7 18 TRBD2 TRBV5-5 TGTGCCAGCAGCTTACCGCAAGAAACTAGCGGGGGCTCCTACGAGCAGTACTTC CASSLPQETSGGSYEQYF
. TRBJ2-2 13 TRBD2 TRBV29-1 TGCAGCGTCTCTGGACTAGCGACCGGGGAGCTGTTTTTT CSVSGLATGELFF
few TRBJ1-5 15 TRBD1 TRBV28 TGTGCCAGCAGTCCCGGGACAGTCAGCAATCAGCCCCAGCATTTT CASSPGTVSNQPQHF
. TRBJ2-2 12 TRBD2 TRBV29-1 TGCAGCGTTCGGGAGGGCACCGGGGAGCTGTTTTTT CSVREGTGELFF
. TRBJ1-2 14 TRBD1 TRBV4-3 TGCGCCAGCAGCCAAGTCGCAGGGGGCAGTGGCTACACCTTC CASSQVAGGSGYTF
. TRBJ2-7 14 TRBD1 TRBV9 TGTGCCAGCAGCGTCACCGGGACAGGGTTCGGGCAGTACTTC CASSVTGTGFGQYF
. TRBJ2-7 11 . TRBV5-1 TGCGCCAGCAGCTTGTCTGGGGAGCAGTACTTC CASSLSGEQYF
. TRBJ1-3 16 . TRBV7-6 TGTGCCAGCAGACCCGGCGGCAGCTTCTCTGGAAACACCATATATTTT CASRPGGSFSGNTIYF
. TRBJ2-7 15 . TRBV11-3 TGTGCCAGCAGCTTAGGCGGGCAGAGCTCCTACGAGCAGTACTTC CASSLGGQSSYEQYF
. TRBJ1-5 13 . TRBV7-2 TGTGCCAGCAGCTTTAGGGCGGATCAGCCCCAGCATTTT CASSFRADQPQHF
. TRBJ2-5 13 TRBD2 TRBV2 TGTGCCAGCAGTGGGGGGGGGCAAGAGACCCAGTACTTC CASSGGGQETQYF
. TRBJ2-1 13 . TRBV12-2 TGTGCAAGTCGCCCCACCGGTAGGAGATGGCAGTTCTTC CASRPTGRRWQFF
. TRBJ1-6 14 . TRBV6-5 TGTGCCAGCAGACGTTTCGACAGTCCCTCACCCCTCCACTTT CASRRFDSPSPLHF
. TRBJ2-5 18 TRBD1 TRBV5-3 TGTGCCAGAGACCGTCCCCGGACAGGCCCAATTCCTCAAGAGACCCAGTACTTC CARDRPRTGPIPQETQYF
. TRBJ1-4 13 . TRBV4-3 TGCGCCAGCAGGGGGGCGCAGAATGAAAAACTGTTTTTT CASRGAQNEKLFF
. TRBJ2-7 19 TRBD1 TRBV7-2 TGTGCCAGCAGCTTAAGGGGACAGGGGGCAAAGGTGGGGTCCTACGAGCAGTACTTC CASSLRGQGAKVGSYEQYF
. TRBJ1-2 13 . TRBV6-5 TGTGCCAGCAGTTACCAGGGTAACTATGGCTACACCTTC CASSYQGNYGYTF
. TRBJ2-5 11 . TRBV7-9 TGTGCCAGCAGCTCAGCGGAGACCCAGTACTTC CASSSAETQYF
once TRBJ1-2 14 . TRBV9 TGTGCCAGCAGCGCGGCATTGGGGGAACTCAGCTACACCTTC CASSAALGELSYTF
. TRBJ2-2 12 . TRBV7-8 TGTGCCAGCAGCTTAGAAGGCGGGGAGCTGTTTTTT CASSLEGGELFF
. TRBJ1-1 11 . TRBV6-5 TGTGCCAGCAGGGCAGGCGGGGCAGCTTTCTTT CASRAGGAAFF
. TRBJ2-7 15 . TRBV6-5 TGTGCCAGCAGTTACTCGCCTGCGTTACCGAACGAGCAGTACTTC CASSYSPALPNEQYF
. TRBJ2-5 13 . TRBV7-8 TGTGCCAGCAGCAAAGGGGGTTATGAGACCCAGTACTTC CASSKGGYETQYF
. TRBJ1-5 14 . TRBV5-1 TGCGCCAGCAGCTTGGGGGTTAGCAATCAGCCCCAGCATTTT CASSLGVSNQPQHF
. TRBJ2-7 15 TRBD1 TRBV5-8 TGTGCCAGCAGCTTGGGACAGGGGGTTTCCTACGAGCAGTACTTC CASSLGQGVSYEQYF
. TRBJ2-1 18 . TRBV5-1 TGCGCCAGCAGCCCACTGATGCAAAGTGACAGGACCTACAATGAGCAGTTCTTC CASSPLMQSDRTYNEQFF
. TRBJ2-6 15 . TRBV5-4 TGTGCCAGCAGCTCCAGGGGTTCTGGGGCCAACGTCCTGACTTTC CASSSRGSGANVLTF
once TRBJ1-4 14 . TRBV7-9 TGTGCCAGCAGCTTAGGTGGGGGCGTTGAAAAACTGTTTTTT CASSLGGGVEKLFF
. TRBJ1-6 16 TRBD1 TRBV5-6 TGTGCCAGCAGCGGACTGGACAGGGTGAAGGGATCACCCCTCCACTTT CASSGLDRVKGSPLHF
. TRBJ1-1 14 . TRBV9 TGTGCCAGCAGCCCCTTTGAAGGGGACACTGAAGCTTTCTTT CASSPFEGDTEAFF
once TRBJ2-6 17 TRBD1 TRBV5-6 TGTGCCAGCAGTTCCGGTCAGGGGGCGCCCGGGGCCAACGTCCTGACTTTC CASSSGQGAPGANVLTF
. TRBJ1-5 18 TRBD1 TRBV18 TGTGCCAGCTCACCAGGGACAGGGACGGTTAGTTACAATCAGCCCCAGCATTTT CASSPGTGTVSYNQPQHF
. TRBJ2-7 14 . TRBV6-5 TGTGCCAGCAGTCACCCCCCAGGGTCCATCGAGCAGTACTTC CASSHPPGSIEQYF
. TRBJ1-1 13 . TRBV7-9 TGTGCCAGCGCTCTTTCTGGTTCCACTGAAGCTTTCTTT CASALSGSTEAFF
once TRBJ2-5 13 . TRBV2 TGTGCCAGCAGTGAAAGGCTAGGTGAGACCCAGTACTTC CASSERLGETQYF
few TRBJ2-1 15 TRBD2 TRBV27 TGTGCCAGCAGAATCAGGCTAGCGGGAGTCAATGAGCAGTTCTTC CASRIRLAGVNEQFF
once TRBJ2-1 18 . TRBV14 TGTGCCAGCAGACAAGACGCCCACCCAACCCAGATCCCCGGAGAGCAGTTCTTC CASRQDAHPTQIPGEQFF